This T cell receptor (beta chain) appears in the sequencing data of a study of molecular identifiers for immune sequencing clone quantification (dated by TCRdb to the late 2010s). Background for the entire study: In a replicate experiment, RNA from around 20,000 or 100,000 naive CD8 T cells was split into five aliquots, four of which were sequenced. This methods study benchmarked molecular-identifier clustering-based TCR repertoire sequencing (MIDCIRS) and TCR RNA copy counting, using CD8 T cells to do so. The paper's findings and limits, for the study overall: Modeling gave roughly 2.9 recovered TCR RNA copies per cell versus around 10 by digital PCR, implying approximately 32% capture efficiency. When barcode sub-clustering was omitted, TCR diversity was inflated by chimeric consensus sequences, with chimeras reaching as high as 47%. The sizes of highly expanded clones could end up underestimated when identical TCR molecules share a barcode. The naive libraries included spiked-in Jurkat TCR RNA (10 copies' worth), and this Jurkat TCR RNA is not part of the donor repertoire. In CMV-specific effector cells, clones with more than 20 RNA copies contained over 97% of molecules, whereas in naive cells such clones contained under 1% of molecules. Spiked-in Jurkat TCR RNA equal to a single cell's worth was reported to be detectable even within one million naive CD8 T cells.

Naive CD8 T cell libraries were made from about 20,000 to 1,000,000 sorted cells using 10%, 30% or 50% of purified RNA. On a BD FACSAria II, naive CD8 T cells were FACS-sorted as CD8+CD4-CCR7+CD45RA+ and collected into RLT Plus buffer. Approximately 9 TCR copies' worth of Jurkat RNA were spiked into roughly 20,000-1,000,000 naive CD8 T cell samples to test detection sensitivity. CD8 T cells were enriched with RosetteSep CD8+ T Cell Enrichment Cocktail and Ficoll-Paque, followed by ACK red cell lysis. With regard to this clonotype: Its antigen is still unknown. No base quality information exists; no much larger clone differs at one position.

The method behind the library was PCR. Instrument used: Illumina HiSeq 4000. Bulk TCR libraries were prepared as previously described, using TCR primers listed in Table S5. The Qiagen AllPrep DNA/RNA kit was used to purify total RNA. Before analysis, reads from multiple sequencing runs of one library were combined. In the paper's pipeline: Reads were retained only if an exact TCR constant sequence was present, and the retained reads were trimmed to 150 nt and grouped according to their 12-nt molecular barcodes. Reads inside each barcode group were sub-clustered using a 15% Levenshtein threshold, and a quality-weighted consensus sequence was constructed for each RNA molecule. Non-functional sequences were filtered out, along with any lower-count sequence sitting one edit away from another sequence. Based on a fit of two negative binomial distributions, barcode sub-clusters having less than 20% of the maximum read count were discarded. TCRdb handled the public reads itself, with Q25 trimming in fastp and clone calling in MiXCR, and kept productive beta chains. Identical CDR3 protein sequences are pooled into one entry, listed with their most common genes and DNA. TCRdb's processing, not the study's, gives the V and J calls here. The sample table contains roughly 320,000 distinct CDR3 sequences; only one count was recorded for around 21% of them. Approximately 0.8% of the sample goes to the ten largest clones.

The CDR3 spans 15 residues, from the cysteine through the phenylalanine. This entry keeps only the CDR3 DNA: 45 bases, framed from base 1. V is cut by 4 bases and J by 4 bases, and the space between the germline ends is 11 bases. CDR1 and CDR2 are read off the germline V gene as MDHEN and SYDVKM. This sequence was found in a human donor in good health. Some libraries in this study had Jurkat cell RNA spiked in. Sequenced material: naive CD8+ T cells from blood, with Jurkat cell RNA spiked in. What the cell subset or site label conveys for this sample: FACS-sorted CD8+CD4-CCR7+CD45RA+ naive T cells. The V gene is TRBV28 and the J gene is TRBJ1-6; the D region possibly corresponds to TRBD1 (6 bases align). The nucleotide sequence reads as follows: TGTGCCAGCAGTTATGGGACACCTTATAATTCACCCCTCCACTTT. Translation gives CASSYGTPYNSPLHF.